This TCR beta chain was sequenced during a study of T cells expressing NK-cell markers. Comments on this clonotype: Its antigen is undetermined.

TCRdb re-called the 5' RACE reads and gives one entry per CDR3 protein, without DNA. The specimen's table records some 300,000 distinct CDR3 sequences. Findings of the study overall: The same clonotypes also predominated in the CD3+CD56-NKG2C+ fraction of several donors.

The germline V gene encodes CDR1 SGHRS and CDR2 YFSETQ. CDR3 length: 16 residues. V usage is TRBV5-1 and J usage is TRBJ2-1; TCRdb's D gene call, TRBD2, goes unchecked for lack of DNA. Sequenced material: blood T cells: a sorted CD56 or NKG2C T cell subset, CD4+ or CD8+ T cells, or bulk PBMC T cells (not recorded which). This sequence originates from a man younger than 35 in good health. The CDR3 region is CASSTRTSGIYNEQFF.